This T cell receptor beta chain emerged from a study of blood T cell repertoires in COVID-19. Study-wide background: Researchers got acute and convalescent COVID-19 samples from the United States, Italy and Spain. From T cells, B-cell-depleted T cells, or PBMCs came the material, which was cDNA or gDNA.

Profiled with immunoSEQ multiplex PCR; TCRdb holds only in-frame clones, not every one. This sample carries about 100,000 clones, around 86% of them seen once, and the ten largest clones take less than 3.5%. The study assigned cohorts using participant-reported clinical history. Two consecutive negative NP/OP PCR tests, clearance, or resolved symptoms defined Cohort 3 recovery. Germline V gene sequence: CDR1 MDHEN, CDR2 SYDVKM. The CDR3 consists of 15 residues. V lost 6 bases to trimming and J lost 5 bases; unmatched junction nucleotides: 7. The sample taken for sequencing was PBMCs or T cells enriched from blood (not recorded which). This rearrangement joins TRBV28 to TRBJ1-6; 7 bases are shared with TRBD1. This receptor was identified in a woman between 50 and 59 years old who had recovered from COVID-19. The CDR3 DNA is TGTGCCAGCAGACCCGACAGGGACAATAATTCACCCCTCCACTTT. Translating it yields CASRPDRDNNSPLHF.